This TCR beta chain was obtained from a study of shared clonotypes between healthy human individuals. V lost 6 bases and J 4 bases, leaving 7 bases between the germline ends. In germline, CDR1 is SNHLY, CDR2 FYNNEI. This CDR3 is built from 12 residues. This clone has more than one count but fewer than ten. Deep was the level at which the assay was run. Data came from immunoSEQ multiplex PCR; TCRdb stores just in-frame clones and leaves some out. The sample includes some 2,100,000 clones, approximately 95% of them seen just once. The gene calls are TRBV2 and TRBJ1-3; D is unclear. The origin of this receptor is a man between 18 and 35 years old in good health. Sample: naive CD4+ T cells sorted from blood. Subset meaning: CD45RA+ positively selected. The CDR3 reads CASSYAGNTIYF. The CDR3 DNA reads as TGTGCCAGCAGCTACGCAGGAAACACCATATATTTT.